This entry features one T cell receptor beta chain sequence. Its antigen remains unknown. These data come from a study of graft-versus-host responses after intestinal transplantation. Germline values: CDR1 MNHEY, CDR2 SVGAGI. The CDR3 has 11 residues. Assay used: immunoSEQ multiplex PCR; TCRdb lists only in-frame clones, some missing. This sample has approximately 63,000 clones, with almost 95% found just once. The source is a human donor who was the organ donor for an intestinal transplant. The material was unstimulated CD4+ T cells sorted from spleen or lymph node cells, obtained before transplant. The gene calls are TRBV6-5 and TRBJ2-5; D gene uncertain. The assigned J gene may be wrong: the sequence end matches TRBJ2-7 better. CDR3 DNA sequence: TGTGCCAGCCTGTCCTCCTACGAGCAGTACTTC. It specifies CASLSSYEQYF.